This T cell receptor beta chain was obtained from a study of blood T cell repertoires in COVID-19. Per the authors' pipeline: Amplifying reference gene primers gave estimates of nucleated cell counts. Data came from immunoSEQ multiplex PCR; TCRdb stores just in-frame clones and leaves some out. V, J and clone size derive from that table, while D and trimming were established from the DNA sequence. The repertoire consists of roughly 380,000 clones, with about 90% occurring once and the leading ten covering approximately 1.3%. Trimming removed 8 bases from V and 7 bases from J; junction bases left unmatched: 6. The CDR3 spans 14 residues. CDR1 and CDR2 (germline): SNHLY, FYNNEI.

This clonotype was obtained from a man aged 30-40 years who had recovered from COVID-19. The sequencing input was PBMCs or T cells enriched from blood (not recorded which). V usage is TRBV2 and J usage is TRBJ1-4; TRBD1 matches at 11 bases. For the CDR3, the DNA is TGTGCCAGCCAAAGGACAGGGGGCGGTGAAAAACTGTTTTTT. Its protein product is CASQRTGGGEKLFF.